Included here is one TCR beta chain sequence, with context. The antigen is unknown. This entry comes from a study of vaccination effects on CD4 cells after COVID-19. TCRdb keeps only in-frame clones here, not all; method: immunoSEQ multiplex PCR. The data contain about 27,000 clones, about 70% of them singletons. In the ViraFEST assay, antigen-specific CD4+ clonotypes were identified by expansion after peptide-pool stimulation. Isolation of CD4+ T cells took place after more than 9 days of culture. In the vaccine recipients, nucleocapsid antibodies were negative and there was no prior SARS-CoV-2 infection. A density of about 2.2 million PBMC per well was used; these cells were cultured with approximately 9.1 IU/ml IL-2 and about 9.4 ug/ml peptides. IL-2 medium was substituted for half the medium on days 3 and 7. The study, taken as a whole, reports: Small numbers of convalescent patients limited the study. It also lacked early post-infection timepoints. Late after vaccination, infection- and vaccine-induced clones showed marked clonal contraction.

With 4 bases clipped from V and 7 bases from J, the junction kept 6 bases outside the gene matches. CDR3 size: 14 residues. CDR1 and CDR2 (germline): MDHEN, SYDVKM. This chain joins TRBV28 and TRBJ1-5, with 8 bases aligning to TRBD1. This receptor was identified in a human donor who received a COVID-19 vaccine. This material consisted of CD4+ T cells from PBMCs cultured with HCoV-NL63 spike peptides, taken before COVID-19 vaccination. For the CDR3, the DNA is TGTGCCAGCAGTTGGGCCCGACAGGGGCAGCCCCAGCATTTT. It codes for CASSWARQGQPQHF.